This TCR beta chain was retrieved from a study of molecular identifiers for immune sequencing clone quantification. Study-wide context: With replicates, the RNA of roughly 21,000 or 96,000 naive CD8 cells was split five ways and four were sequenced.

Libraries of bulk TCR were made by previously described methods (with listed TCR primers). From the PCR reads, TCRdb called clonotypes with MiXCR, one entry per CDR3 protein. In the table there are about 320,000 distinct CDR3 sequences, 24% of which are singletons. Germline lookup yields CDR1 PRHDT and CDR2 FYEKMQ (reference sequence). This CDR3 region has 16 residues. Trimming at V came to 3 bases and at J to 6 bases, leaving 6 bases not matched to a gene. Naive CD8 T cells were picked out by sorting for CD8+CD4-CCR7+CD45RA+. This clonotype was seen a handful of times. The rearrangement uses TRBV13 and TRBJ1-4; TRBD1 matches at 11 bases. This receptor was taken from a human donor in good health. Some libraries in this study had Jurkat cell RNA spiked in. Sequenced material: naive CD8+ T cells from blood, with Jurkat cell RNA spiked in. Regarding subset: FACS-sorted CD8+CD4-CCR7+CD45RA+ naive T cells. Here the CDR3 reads CASSFRDRGIDEKLFF. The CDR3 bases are TGTGCCAGCAGCTTCCGGGACAGGGGGATTGATGAAAAACTGTTTTTT.